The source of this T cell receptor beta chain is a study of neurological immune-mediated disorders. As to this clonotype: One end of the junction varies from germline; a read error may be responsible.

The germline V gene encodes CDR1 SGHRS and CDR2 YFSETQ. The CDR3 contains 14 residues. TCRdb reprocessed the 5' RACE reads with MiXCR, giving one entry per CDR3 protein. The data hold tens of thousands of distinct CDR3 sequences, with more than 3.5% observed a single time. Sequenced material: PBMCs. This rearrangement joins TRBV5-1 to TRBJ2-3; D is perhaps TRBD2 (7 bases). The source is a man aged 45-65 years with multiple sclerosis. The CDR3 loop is CASSEGGWTDTQNF. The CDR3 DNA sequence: TGCGCCAGCAGTGAGGGGGGGTGGACAGATACGCAGAATTTT.